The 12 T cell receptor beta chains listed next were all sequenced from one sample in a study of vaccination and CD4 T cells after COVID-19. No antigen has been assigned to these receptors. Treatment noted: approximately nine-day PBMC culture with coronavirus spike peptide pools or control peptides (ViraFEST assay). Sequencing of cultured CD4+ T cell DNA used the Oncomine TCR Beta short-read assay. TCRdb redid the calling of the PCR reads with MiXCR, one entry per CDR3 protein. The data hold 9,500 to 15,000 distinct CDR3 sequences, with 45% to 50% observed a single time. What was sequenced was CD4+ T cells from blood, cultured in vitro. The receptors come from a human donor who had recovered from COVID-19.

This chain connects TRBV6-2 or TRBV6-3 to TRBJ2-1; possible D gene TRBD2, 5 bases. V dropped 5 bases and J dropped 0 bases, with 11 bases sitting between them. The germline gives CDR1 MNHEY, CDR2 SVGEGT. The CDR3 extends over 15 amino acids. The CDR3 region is CASSILASSYNEQFF. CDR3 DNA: TGTGCCAGCAGTATCCTAGCTAGCTCCTACAATGAGCAGTTCTTC.

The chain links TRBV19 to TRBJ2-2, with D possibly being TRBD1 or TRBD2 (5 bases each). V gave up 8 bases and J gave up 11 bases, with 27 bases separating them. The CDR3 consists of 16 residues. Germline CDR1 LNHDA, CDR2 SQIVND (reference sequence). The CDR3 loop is CASGAVGVRSVGELFF. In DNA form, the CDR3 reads TGTGCCAGTGGGGCGGTGGGGGTCCGCAGTGTCGGAGAGCTGTTTTTT.

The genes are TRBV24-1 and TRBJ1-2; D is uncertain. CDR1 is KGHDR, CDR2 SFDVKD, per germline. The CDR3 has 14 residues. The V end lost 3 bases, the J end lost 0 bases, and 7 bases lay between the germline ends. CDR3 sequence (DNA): TGTGCCACCAGTGATCCGGGGACTAACTATGGCTACACCTTC. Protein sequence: CATSDPGTNYGYTF.

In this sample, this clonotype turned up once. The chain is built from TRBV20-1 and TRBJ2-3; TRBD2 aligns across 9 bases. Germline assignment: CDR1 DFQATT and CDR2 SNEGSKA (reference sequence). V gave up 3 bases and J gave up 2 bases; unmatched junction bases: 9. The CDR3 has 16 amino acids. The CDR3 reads CSASHGAGGYTDTQYF. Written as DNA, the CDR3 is TGCAGTGCTAGCCACGGGGCGGGAGGGTACACAGATACGCAGTATTTT.

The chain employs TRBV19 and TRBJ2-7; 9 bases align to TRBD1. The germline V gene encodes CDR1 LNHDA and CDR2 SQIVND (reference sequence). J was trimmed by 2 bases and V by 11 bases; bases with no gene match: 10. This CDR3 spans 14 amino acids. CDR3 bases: TGTGCCTCGAGCCGGGACAGGGATACCTACGAGCAGTACTTC. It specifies CASSRDRDTYEQYF.

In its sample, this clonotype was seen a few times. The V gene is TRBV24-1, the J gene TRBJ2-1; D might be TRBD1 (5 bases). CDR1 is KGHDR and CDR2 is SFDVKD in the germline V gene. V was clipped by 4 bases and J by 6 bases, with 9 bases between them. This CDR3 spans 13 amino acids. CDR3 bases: TGTGCCACCAGTGAATGGGGCCTCAATGAGCAGTTCTTC. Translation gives CATSEWGLNEQFF.

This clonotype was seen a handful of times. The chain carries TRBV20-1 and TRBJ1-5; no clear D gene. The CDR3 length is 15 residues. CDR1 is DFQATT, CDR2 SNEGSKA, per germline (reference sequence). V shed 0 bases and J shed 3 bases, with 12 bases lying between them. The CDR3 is CSARDGGRNNQPQHF. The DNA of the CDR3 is TGCAGTGCTAGAGATGGAGGGCGTAACAATCAGCCCCAGCATTTT.

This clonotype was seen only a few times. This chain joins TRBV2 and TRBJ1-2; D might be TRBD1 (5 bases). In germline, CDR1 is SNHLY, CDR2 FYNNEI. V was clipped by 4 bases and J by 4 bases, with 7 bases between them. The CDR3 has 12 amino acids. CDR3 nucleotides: TGTGCCAGCAGTGGACAGACCTATGGCTACACCTTC. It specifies CASSGQTYGYTF.

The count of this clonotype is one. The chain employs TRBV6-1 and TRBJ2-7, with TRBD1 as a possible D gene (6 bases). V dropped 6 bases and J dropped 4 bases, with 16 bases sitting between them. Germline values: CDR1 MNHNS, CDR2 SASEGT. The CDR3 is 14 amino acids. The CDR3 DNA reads TGTGCCAGCAGAAGAGACAGGAGCCGATACGAGCAGTACTTC. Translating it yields CASRRDRSRYEQYF.

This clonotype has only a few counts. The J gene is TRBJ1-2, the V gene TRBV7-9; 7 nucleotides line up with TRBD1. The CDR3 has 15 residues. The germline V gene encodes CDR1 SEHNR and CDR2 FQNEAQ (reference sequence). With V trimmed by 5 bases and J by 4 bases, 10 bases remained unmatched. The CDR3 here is CASSPQGSTPYGYTF. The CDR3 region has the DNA TGTGCCAGCAGCCCACAGGGGTCGACTCCCTATGGCTACACCTTC.

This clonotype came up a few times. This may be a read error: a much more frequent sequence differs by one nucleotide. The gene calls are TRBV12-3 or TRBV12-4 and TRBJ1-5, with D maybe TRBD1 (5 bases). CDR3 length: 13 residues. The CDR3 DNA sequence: TGTGCCAGCAATTTAGCGGGGCCTCAGCCCCAGCATTTT. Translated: CASNLAGPQPQHF.

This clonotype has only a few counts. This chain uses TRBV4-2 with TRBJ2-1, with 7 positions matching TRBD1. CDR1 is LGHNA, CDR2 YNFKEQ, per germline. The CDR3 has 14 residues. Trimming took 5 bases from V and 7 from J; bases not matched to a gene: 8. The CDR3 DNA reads TGTGCCAGCAGCGCACAGGGGCCCTTGAATGAGCAGTTCTTC. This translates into CASSAQGPLNEQFF.